This TCR beta chain was identified in a study of early T cells in non-severe SARS-CoV-2 infection. In the study overall: Unpaired chains resulted from sequencing bulk RNA of unsorted whole blood. Study-wide results and limits: VDJdb matching favored anti-spike CD8 responses, missing private and CD4 specificities.

TCRdb recomputed calls from the 5' RACE reads with MiXCR, one row per CDR3 protein. The sample consists of about 50,000 distinct CDR3 sequences, 8% to 10% of them appearing once. Germline V CDR1 and CDR2: SGHRS, YFSETQ. Trimming stripped 0 bases from V and 0 bases from J, with 13 bases between. The CDR3 has 17 amino acids. This clonotype has ten or more counts. The target antigen is unknown. The sequencing input was whole blood. The receptor's source is an adult who was a healthcare worker with PCR-confirmed SARS-CoV-2 infection or an uninfected control (not recorded which). This rearrangement joins TRBV5-1 to TRBJ2-4; D unresolved. The CDR3 spells CASSLVGSLLAKNIQYF. As DNA, the CDR3 is TGCGCCAGCAGCTTGGTGGGCTCCCTTCTAGCCAAAAACATTCAGTACTTC.